Listed here are 12 T cell receptor beta chains from one sample, sequenced in a study of blood T cell repertoires in COVID-19. Profiled with immunoSEQ multiplex PCR; TCRdb holds only in-frame clones, not every one. This table holds roughly 180,000 clones, over 75% found once. Source material: PBMCs or T cells enriched from blood (not recorded which). These receptors came from a man between 45 and 60 years old who had recovered from COVID-19.

V usage is TRBV20-1 and J usage is TRBJ2-1; 9 nucleotides line up with TRBD2. This CDR3 has 14 residues. Germline CDR1 and CDR2: DFQATT and SNEGSKA (reference sequence). The V and J ends lost 3 bases and 8 bases, in that order; junction bases with no gene match: 8. CDR3 nucleotide sequence: TGCAGTGCTAGTTCTGGCGGGGGGGCGCATGAGCAGTTCTTC. It encodes CSASSGGGAHEQFF.

The sample holds a few counts of this clone. The conserved phenylalanine or tryptophan normally closing the CDR3 is absent here, so this likely arose from a read error. The limits of the CDR3 on the DNA are not certain, so only TCRdb's listed CDR3 is given. The V and J genes are TRBV5-8 and TRBJ1-1. Germline assignment: CDR1 SGHTS and CDR2 YDEGEE. The CDR3 is made up of 8 amino acids, end residues included. CDR3 residues: CASSGTPM.

CDR3: CASSLARRRNEQFF. The CDR3 DNA sequence: TGTGCCAGCAGCTTAGCGCGGCGCCGGAATGAGCAGTTCTTC. The V call is TRBV7-8, the J call TRBJ2-1; no definite D call. V dropped 0 bases and J dropped 7 bases, with 10 bases sitting between them. Germline V gene data show CDR1 as SGHVS and CDR2 as FQNEAQ. This CDR3 comprises 14 residues.

V usage is TRBV18 and J usage is TRBJ2-1; TRBD2 matches 13 bases. This CDR3 has 17 amino acids. Germline CDR1 reads KGHSH; CDR2 reads LQKENI. The V gene end was trimmed by 3 bases and the J gene end by 4 bases; junction bases not matched to a gene: 6. CDR3 sequence (DNA): TGTGCCAGCTCACCTAGGACTAGCGGGAGTTCTTACAATGAGCAGTTCTTC. Residues: CASSPRTSGSSYNEQFF.

The CDR3 region has the DNA TGTGCCAGCAGAGAGGGACTCGCTGAAAAACTGTTTTTT. It encodes CASREGLAEKLFF. The V call is TRBV12-3 or TRBV12-4, the J call TRBJ1-4; weak D call: TRBD1 (5 bases). Trimming took off 6 bases at V and 7 bases at J, with 12 bases between the two ends. The length of the CDR3 is 13 residues.

The rearrangement uses TRBV24-1 and TRBJ2-2; 8 nucleotides line up with TRBD1. Germline V gene data show CDR1 as KGHDR and CDR2 as SFDVKD. This CDR3 is 14 amino acids long. V shed 7 bases and J 6 bases; nucleotides not matched to a gene: 6. The DNA of the CDR3 is TGTGCCACCAGGGAGACAGGGGTTTCCGGGGAGCTGTTTTTT. This sequence encodes CATRETGVSGELFF.

The gene calls are TRBV28 and TRBJ1-5; possibly TRBD1 for D (5 bases). The V gene's germline CDR1 is MDHEN and CDR2 SYDVKM. The CDR3 loop spans 15 amino acids. V lost 5 bases, J lost 4 bases, and 15 bases lay in between. In nucleotides, the CDR3 is TGTGCCAGCAGTCCGCCAGGGCAGACTAATCAGCCCCAGCATTTT. This translates into CASSPPGQTNQPQHF. Looking up the rest from reference TRBV28 and TRBJ1-5 gives the full variable domain: DVKVTQSSRYLVKRTGEKVFLECVQDMDHENMFWYRQDPGLGLRLIYFSYDVKMKEKGDIPEGYSVSREKKERFSLILESASTNQTSMYLCASSPPGQTNQPQHFGDGTRLSIL.

This chain joins TRBV28 and TRBJ1-1; a weak D match, TRBD1 (6 bases). CDR1 is MDHEN, CDR2 SYDVKM, per germline. V was pared by 6 bases and J by 1 base, with 12 bases between. The CDR3 is made up of 14 amino acids. CDR3 sequence: CASRTGGQNTEAFF. The CDR3 nucleotides read TGTGCCAGCAGGACAGGAGGTCAGAACACTGAAGCTTTCTTT.

The V gene is TRBV28, the J gene TRBJ1-2; D gene uncertain. Trimming pared 3 bases from V and 7 bases from J, leaving 15 bases between. CDR3 length: 14 residues. Germline V gene sequence: CDR1 MDHEN, CDR2 SYDVKM. The CDR3 sequence is CASSFWGESIGYTF. The CDR3 DNA reads TGTGCCAGCAGTTTTTGGGGAGAAAGTATTGGCTACACCTTC.

This clone has just a few counts. The chain links TRBV20-1 to TRBJ1-1; D may be TRBD1 (5 bases). The CDR3 runs 11 residues. Trimming took off 4 bases at V and 7 bases at J, with 10 bases between the two ends. The germline gives CDR1 DFQATT, CDR2 SNEGSKA (reference sequence). CDR3: CSATTGYEAFF. CDR3 nucleotides: TGCAGTGCTACTACAGGTTATGAAGCTTTCTTT.

The chain carries TRBV18 and TRBJ1-6; TRBD1 aligns across 8 bases. The CDR3 totals 16 residues. J gave up 9 bases and V 4 bases, and 11 bases lay outside the gene matches. Germline lookup yields CDR1 KGHSH and CDR2 LQKENI. This CDR3 reads CASSLSTGESGSPLHF. CDR3 sequence (DNA): TGTGCCAGCTCACTGTCGACAGGGGAATCGGGTTCACCCCTCCACTTT.

The CDR3 DNA follows: TGTGCCAGCAGCTTGGCTAGCGGGCCCTACGAGCAGTACTTC. Translation: CASSLASGPYEQYF. This rearrangement joins TRBV11-3 to TRBJ2-7; 8 bases line up with TRBD2. CDR1 is SGHNT, CDR2 YENEEA, per germline. This CDR3 contains 14 residues. V shed 3 bases, J shed 2 bases, and the junction held 3 bases outside the gene matches.